One and the same sample provided the 15 T cell receptor beta chains below, sequenced in a study of T cells in women clearing cervical HPV infection. Sequencing was performed with immunoSEQ multiplex PCR; in TCRdb, only in-frame clones are kept and a portion is missing. The specimen's table records over 30,000 clones. Sequencing input: blood buffy coat. Receptors originate from a woman between 18 and 69 years old with a cervical HPV16 infection that either progressed to CIN3+ or cleared (not recorded which).

CDR3 loop: CASSLGLYQETQYF. CDR3 DNA (partial): TGTGCCAGCAGCTTAGGCCTCTATCAAGAGACC. The chain employs TRBV7-6 and TRBJ2-5; D uncertain. The CDR3 end lies 3 residues beyond the end of the read and is filled in from the germline J gene. Germline CDR1 is SGHVS and CDR2 is FNYEAQ. Trimming stripped 1 base from V and 2 bases from J, with 8 bases between. This CDR3 contains 14 residues. Combining the CDR3 with reference TRBV7-6 and TRBJ2-5 gives the whole variable domain GAGVSQSPRYKVTKRGQDVALRCDPISGHVSLYWYRQALGQGPEFLTYFNYEAQQDKSGLPNDRFSAERPEGSISTLTIQRTEQRDSAMYRCASSLGLYQETQYFGPGTRLLVL.

To note about this clone: Coverage ceases 3 residues before the CDR3 finishes, and the germline J gene fills in the end. V and J are TRBV19 and TRBJ2-1; 8 positions agree with TRBD1. The CDR3 is made up of 15 amino acids. V trimming: 5 bases; J trimming: 7 bases; junction bases outside the gene matches: 10. Germline V gene lookup returns CDR1 LNHDA and CDR2 SQIVND (reference sequence). The CDR3 spells CASSYSEQGANEQFF. The part of the CDR3 DNA that was read is TGTGCCAGTAGTTACTCGGAGCAGGGGGCAAATGAG.

About this clone itself: The read ends 3 residues early relative to the CDR3; the germline J gene fills the gap. This chain links TRBV10-3 with TRBJ2-1, with D perhaps TRBD1 (5 bases). Germline assignment: CDR1 ENHRY and CDR2 SYGVKD. Trimming cost V 0 bases and J 3 bases, with 12 bases left between them. There are 16 residues in the CDR3. CDR3 in amino acids: CAISESTGGHYNEQFF. Partial CDR3 DNA: TGTGCCATCAGTGAGTCTACTGGCGGACACTACAATGAG.

Details on this clone: The sequenced fragment ends 3 residues before the CDR3 boundary, so the rest is inferred from the germline J gene. This chain connects TRBV28 to TRBJ1-4; 7 positions agree with TRBD1. The CDR3 covers 12 residues. Trimming cost V 3 bases and J 8 bases; bases outside gene matches: 0. Germline CDR1 is MDHEN and CDR2 is SYDVKM. The CDR3 spells CASSLDREKLFF. CDR3 bases read: TGTGCCAGCAGTTTGGACAGGGAAAAA.

Regarding this clone: The read stops 3 residues short of the end of the CDR3; the missing end is completed from the germline J gene. The chain employs TRBV10-2 and TRBJ2-7, with unresolved D. The germline gives CDR1 WSHSY, CDR2 SAAADI. The CDR3 extends over 13 amino acids. Trimming cost V 7 bases and J 1 base, with 11 bases left between them. CDR3 sequence reads: CASTPRRSYEQYF. CDR3 DNA (partial): TGCGCCAGCACTCCCCGGCGGTCCTACGAG.

Comment on this clone: The CDR3 goes on 3 residues after the read ends, and that part is filled in from the germline J gene. The rearrangement links TRBV12-3 or TRBV12-4 to TRBJ1-6; 7 bases align to TRBD1. The CDR3 contains 13 residues. Unmatched junction bases numbered 2, after V lost 5 bases and J lost 7 bases. The chain's CDR3 is CASSRDRNSPLHF. CDR3 bases read: TGTGCCAGCAGTAGGGACAGAAATTCACCC.

Note on this clone: The CDR3 end falls 3 residues outside the read, so it is completed with the germline J gene. The chain employs TRBV5-1 and TRBJ2-7; possibly TRBD1 for D (6 bases). Germline lookup yields CDR1 SGHRS and CDR2 YFSETQ. The CDR3 loop spans 14 amino acids. Trimming pared 5 bases from V and 3 bases from J, leaving 15 bases between. CDR3 amino acids: CASSMGQTFYEQYF. CDR3 DNA, as far as it was read: TGCGCCAGCAGTATGGGACAAACCTTCTACGAG.

Regarding this clone: The read ends 3 residues shy of where the CDR3 ends; the end is completed using the germline J gene. The chain employs TRBV12-3 or TRBV12-4 and TRBJ2-5, with unresolved D. The CDR3 spans 13 residues. V was clipped by 3 bases and J by 3 bases, with 8 bases between them. The CDR3 DNA, read in part, is TGTGCCAGCAGTTTTTTAGCAGAAGAGACC. Translating it yields CASSFLAEET. The CDR3 in its entirety is CASSFLAEETQYF.

In the case of this clone: The read finishes 3 residues shy of the CDR3 end, and the germline J gene is used to complete it. The chain uses TRBV6-2 or TRBV6-3 and TRBJ1-5, with D maybe TRBD1 (5 bases). V was cut by 4 bases and J by 7 bases, with 14 bases left in between. CDR3 size: 14 residues. CDR1 MNHEY and CDR2 SVGEGT come from the germline V gene. The chain's CDR3 is CASSSDRIDQPQHF. The part of the CDR3 DNA that was read is TGTGCCAGCAGTTCCGACAGAATTGACCAGCCC.

A remark on this clone: Sequencing ends 3 residues short of the CDR3 end; the germline J gene provides the rest. This chain uses TRBV4-1 with TRBJ2-4, with a tentative D call TRBD1 (6 bases). CDR1 is MGHRA and CDR2 is YSYEKL in the germline V gene. The CDR3 is 16 amino acids. Trimming removed 4 bases from V and 2 bases from J, with 15 bases in between. CDR3 bases read: TGCGCCAGCAGCCTCACTCAGGGGACGACCAAAAACATT. This encodes CASSLTQGTTKNI. The whole CDR3 sequence reads CASSLTQGTTKNIQYF.

As concerns this clone: The CDR3 goes on 3 residues after the read ends, and that part is filled in from the germline J gene. The chain is built from TRBV29-1 and TRBJ2-2; 10 nucleotides agree with TRBD2. This CDR3 has 15 residues. Germline loops: CDR1 SQVTM, CDR2 ANQGSEA. The V and J ends lost 5 bases and 4 bases, in that order; junction bases with no gene match: 7. The CDR3 sequence: CSVTSGNPSTGELFF. The part of the CDR3 DNA that was read is TGCAGCGTTACTAGCGGGAACCCGAGCACCGGGGAG.

For this clone: The read comes to an end 3 residues before the CDR3 does, leaving the germline J gene to fill in the end. J is TRBJ2-3 and V is TRBV6-2 or TRBV6-3; 13 nucleotides align to TRBD2. V dropped 2 bases and J dropped 2; count of bases not matched to a gene: 1. CDR1 MNHEY and CDR2 SVGEGT come from the germline V gene. This CDR3 comprises 16 residues. The CDR3 protein is CASSYTSGRATDTQYF. CDR3 DNA (partial): TGTGCCAGCAGTTACACTAGCGGGAGGGCCACAGATACG.

Regarding this clone: Read sequence stops 3 residues before the CDR3 end, and the germline J gene provides the missing end. The V gene is TRBV6-2 or TRBV6-3, the J gene TRBJ2-3, with a tentative D call TRBD2 (5 bases). V gave up 7 bases and J gave up 2 bases, with 13 bases separating them. From germline, CDR1 is MNHEY and CDR2 SVGEGT. The CDR3 runs 14 residues. The CDR3 protein is CASTDRLITDTQYF. The covered CDR3 bases are TGTGCCAGCACTGATAGACTAATCACAGATACG.

Concerning this clone itself: The read stops 3 residues short of the end of the CDR3; the missing end is completed from the germline J gene. The chain links TRBV20-1 to TRBJ2-5; tentative D call: TRBD1 (6 bases). Trimming shortened V by 3 bases and J by 5 bases, and 16 bases separated the two germline ends. Germline V lookup: CDR1 DFQATT, CDR2 SNEGSKA (reference sequence). The CDR3 is 14 amino acids. The DNA read from the CDR3 is TGCAGTGCTAGGGGACACCGGACCTCCGAGACC. Translation: CSARGHRTSET. The CDR3, in full, reads CSARGHRTSETQYF.

A remark on this clone: The read gets to within 3 residues of the CDR3 end, and the germline J gene fills in the rest. The V call is TRBV9, the J call TRBJ2-7; D remains ambiguous. Germline assignment: CDR1 SGDLS and CDR2 YYNGEE. The CDR3 has 13 amino acids. V was clipped by 4 bases and J by 3 bases, with 11 bases between them. CDR3 bases read: TGTGCCAGCAGCTCCGTTACGCGCTACGAG. Translating gives CASSSVTRYE. The CDR3 in its entirety is CASSSVTRYEQYF. Looking up the rest from reference TRBV9 and TRBJ2-7 gives the full variable domain: DSGVTQTPKHLITATGQRVTLRCSPRSGDLSVYWYQQSLDQGLQFLIQYYNGEERAKGNILERFSAQQFPDLHSELNLSSLELGDSALYFCASSSVTRYEQYFGPGTRLTVT.